These T cell receptor beta chains were read from a single sample in a study of human T cells and chemical hapten exposure. TCRdb re-called the RACE reads with MiXCR, one entry per CDR3 protein. In the table there are 120,000 or so distinct CDR3 sequences, about 13% of which are singletons. The source was whole blood, collected in connection with sensitization to the hapten diphenylcyclopropenone (DPC). The receptors derive from a woman aged 18-29 years with alopecia areata. Some clones in this sample may be carry-over from other donors' samples. Each CDR3 is given with its conserved first and last residue. A D gene is named only where the DNA matches it firmly. A clone size is listed for some rows: how often the clone was seen (once, few, many), or a class if it is expanded.

V	size	D	J	DNA	CDR3
TRBV6-1	few	TRBD1	TRBJ1-1	TGTGCCAGCAGGAAGGGACAGGCGGTCACTGAAGCTTTCTTT	CASRKGQAVTEAFF
TRBV7-9	NA	TRBD2	TRBJ2-5	TGTGCCAGCAGCCCTAGCGGGGGGGCCGTTCTAGAGACCCAGTACTTC	CASSPSGGAVLETQYF
TRBV9	NA	NA	TRBJ2-3	TGTGCCAGCAGCGTAGGCAATACAGATACGCAGTATTTT	CASSVGNTDTQYF
TRBV27	NA	TRBD1	TRBJ2-1	TGTGCCAACAGTTTAAAACAGGGGTCCTACAATGAGCAGTTCTTC	CANSLKQGSYNEQFF
TRBV25-1	many	NA	TRBJ2-5	TGTGCCAGCAGCTTCGAGGATGGGCGTGAGACCCAGTACTTC	CASSFEDGRETQYF
TRBV11-2	many	NA	TRBJ2-1	TGTGCCAGCACCCCAGAGTGGGGTGACAATGAGCAGTTCTTC	CASTPEWGDNEQFF
TRBV12-3/TRBV12-4	NA	NA	TRBJ2-3	TGTGCCAGCAGTTTGGGCCTGACGTTAGATACGCAGTATTTT	CASSLGLTLDTQYF
TRBV4-3	NA	NA	TRBJ2-5	TGCGCCAGCAGCCAAGGAAGCGGTGCCTACGTCGAGACCCAGTACTTC	CASSQGSGAYVETQYF
TRBV12-3/TRBV12-4	few	TRBD1	TRBJ1-2	TGTGCCAGCGGCACAGGGGGCAACTATGGCTACACCTTC	CASGTGGNYGYTF
TRBV7-2	NA	NA	TRBJ1-1	TGTGCCAGCAGCTTAGCGGGGCCCACTGAAGCTTTCTTT	CASSLAGPTEAFF
TRBV9	few	NA	TRBJ2-7	TGTGCCAGCAGCGTAGGGTGGGGCGAGGTGCACGAGCAGTACTTC	CASSVGWGEVHEQYF
TRBV7-2	few	TRBD2	TRBJ2-3	TGTGCCAGCAGCTCGGGACTAGCGGTTAGCACAGATACGCAGTATTTT	CASSSGLAVSTDTQYF
TRBV29-1	few	NA	TRBJ2-5	TGCAGCGTTGTAGGGGGAGAGACCCAGTACTTC	CSVVGGETQYF
TRBV30	NA	NA	TRBJ2-7	TGTGCCTGGAGGGACAAGGGATTCTACGAGCAGTACTTC	CAWRDKGFYEQYF
TRBV5-5	many	NA	TRBJ1-2	TGTGCCAGCAGCTTCGACAGAAGGGACTATGGCTACACCTTC	CASSFDRRDYGYTF
TRBV20-1	NA	NA	TRBJ1-5	TGCAGTGCTAGAAATCCGAATAGCAATCAGCCCCAGCATTTT	CSARNPNSNQPQHF
TRBV27	few	NA	TRBJ1-5	TGTGCCAGCAGTCAGGGCGAGCAGCCCCAGCATTTT	CASSQGEQPQHF
TRBV10-3	NA	TRBD2	TRBJ2-1	TGTGCCATCAGTGAGCGGGGGGACAATGAGCAGTTCTTC	CAISERGDNEQFF
TRBV4-3	NA	NA	TRBJ1-3	TGCGCCAGCGGGATGGACTGGAGCTCTGGAAACACCATATATTTT	CASGMDWSSGNTIYF
TRBV27	NA	TRBD2	TRBJ2-3	TGTGCCAGCAGTTGGAGTGCGGGGGGGCCTTATACGCAGTATTTT	CASSWSAGGPYTQYF
TRBV7-3	NA	NA	TRBJ2-5	TGTGCCAGCTCCCCTCCCGGGCAAGAGACCCAGTACTTC	CASSPPGQETQYF
TRBV29-1	few	NA	TRBJ2-5	TGCAGCGCAGATATCACGGAGACCCAGTACTTC	CSADITETQYF